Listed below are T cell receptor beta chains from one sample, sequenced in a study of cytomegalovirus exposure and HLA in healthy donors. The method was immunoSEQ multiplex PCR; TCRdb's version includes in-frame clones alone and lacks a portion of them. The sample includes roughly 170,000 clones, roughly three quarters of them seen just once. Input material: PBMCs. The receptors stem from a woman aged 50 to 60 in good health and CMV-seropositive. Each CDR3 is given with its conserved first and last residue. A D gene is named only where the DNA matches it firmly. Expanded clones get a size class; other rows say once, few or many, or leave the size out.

CDR3 DNA: TGTGCCAGCAGCTTTTCCCTGGAAAAACTGTTTTTT
CDR3 protein: CASSFSLEKLFF
clone size: few
J gene: TRBJ1-4
D gene: NA
V gene: TRBV7-9

CDR3 DNA: TGTGCCAGTAAGTTGGAGGCCCGTAGCACCGGGGAGCTGTTTTTT
CDR3 protein: CASKLEARSTGELFF
clone size: NA
J gene: TRBJ2-2
D gene: NA
V gene: TRBV19

CDR3 DNA: TGTGCCAGCAGTGGGACTAGCGGTGGACTTAACACCGGGGAGCTGTTTTTT
CDR3 protein: CASSGTSGGLNTGELFF
clone size: NA
J gene: TRBJ2-2
D gene: TRBD2
V gene: TRBV2

CDR3 DNA: TGTGCCAGCTGGGTCGGAGTTTCTAACTATGGCTACACCTTC
CDR3 protein: CASWVGVSNYGYTF
clone size: NA
J gene: TRBJ1-2
D gene: NA
V gene: TRBV2

CDR3 DNA: TGTGCCAGCAGCTCAACTCAGGGGGCTAGGAACGAGCAGTACTTC
CDR3 protein: CASSSTQGARNEQYF
clone size: NA
J gene: TRBJ2-7
D gene: TRBD1
V gene: TRBV5-6

CDR3 DNA: TGTGCCAGCAGCTTGGGGGGGGCTGGGGCCAACGTCCTGACTTTC
CDR3 protein: CASSLGGAGANVLTF
clone size: NA
J gene: TRBJ2-6
D gene: TRBD2
V gene: TRBV7-8

CDR3 DNA: TGTGCCAGCACCCGGGACTCGCCCTACGAGCAGTACTTC
CDR3 protein: CASTRDSPYEQYF
clone size: NA
J gene: TRBJ2-7
D gene: NA
V gene: TRBV2

CDR3 DNA: TGTGCCAGCAGCCAAGAGGGACAGGGGGCCTACGAGCAGTACTTC
CDR3 protein: CASSQEGQGAYEQYF
clone size: few
J gene: TRBJ2-7
D gene: TRBD1
V gene: TRBV11-1

CDR3 DNA: TGTGCCAGCAGTTACTCCGACAGGGGGCGGACTGAAGCTTTCTTT
CDR3 protein: CASSYSDRGRTEAFF
clone size: NA
J gene: TRBJ1-1
D gene: TRBD1
V gene: TRBV6-5

CDR3 DNA: TGTGCCAGCAGCTTCGCAGGTCCTGAAGCTTTCTTT
CDR3 protein: CASSFAGPEAFF
clone size: NA
J gene: TRBJ1-1
D gene: NA
V gene: TRBV5-8

CDR3 DNA: TGTTCCTGGGCGAGCTCCTATAATTCACCCCTCCACTTT
CDR3 protein: CSWASSYNSPLHF
clone size: NA
J gene: TRBJ1-6
D gene: NA
V gene: TRBV5-4

CDR3 DNA: TGTGCCAGTAGTATAGGCGGGAGTCAAGAGACCCAGTACTTC
CDR3 protein: CASSIGGSQETQYF
clone size: NA
J gene: TRBJ2-5
D gene: TRBD2
V gene: TRBV19

CDR3 DNA: TGTGCCTGGAGGGACAGGGAGACCGGGGAGCTGTTTTTT
CDR3 protein: CAWRDRETGELFF
clone size: NA
J gene: TRBJ2-2
D gene: TRBD1
V gene: TRBV30

CDR3 DNA: TGCGCCAGCAGTGTAAAGGGGAGGGCCTACGAGCAGTACTTC
CDR3 protein: CASSVKGRAYEQYF
clone size: few
J gene: TRBJ2-7
D gene: TRBD2
V gene: TRBV23-1

CDR3 DNA: TGCGCCAGCAGTGAGGACAGGGTGGCGTCCAATCAGCCCCAGCATTTT
CDR3 protein: CASSEDRVASNQPQHF
clone size: NA
J gene: TRBJ1-5
D gene: TRBD1
V gene: TRBV10-1

CDR3 DNA: TGTGCCAGCAGCTTAGTCGCTAGCGGGGGACAATCCTACAATGAGCAGTTCTTC
CDR3 protein: CASSLVASGGQSYNEQFF
clone size: NA
J gene: TRBJ2-1
D gene: TRBD2
V gene: TRBV7-2

CDR3 DNA: TGTGCCAGCAGCGTAATGGGAGCGGGGGGGCCTTACAATGAGCAGTTCTTC
CDR3 protein: CASSVMGAGGPYNEQFF
clone size: NA
J gene: TRBJ2-1
D gene: TRBD2
V gene: TRBV9

CDR3 DNA: TGCAGCGTTGAAGACCCAGGGGGCACAGATACGCAGTATTTT
CDR3 protein: CSVEDPGGTDTQYF
clone size: NA
J gene: TRBJ2-3
D gene: NA
V gene: TRBV29-1

CDR3 DNA: TGTGCCAGCAGCCCAGGAGCGGGGGGGCCCCTAAGAGAGACCCAGTACTTC
CDR3 protein: CASSPGAGGPLRETQYF
clone size: NA
J gene: TRBJ2-5
D gene: TRBD2
V gene: TRBV13

CDR3 DNA: TGTGCCACCGACCGGGGGACTAGCGGGGGAGTCTCCTACAATGAGCAGTTCTTC
CDR3 protein: CATDRGTSGGVSYNEQFF
clone size: NA
J gene: TRBJ2-1
D gene: TRBD2
V gene: TRBV19

CDR3 DNA: TGTGCCAGCAGCCTCTGGACTAGCGGGTATTCCTACGAGCAGTACTTC
CDR3 protein: CASSLWTSGYSYEQYF
clone size: NA
J gene: TRBJ2-7
D gene: TRBD2
V gene: TRBV5-6

CDR3 DNA: TGTGCCAGCAGCTCAACTAGGGGAGAGACCCAGTACTTC
CDR3 protein: CASSSTRGETQYF
clone size: NA
J gene: TRBJ2-5
D gene: NA
V gene: TRBV7-3

CDR3 DNA: TGTGCCTGGCGAGGGACTAGCCTTGGCGGGGAGCTGTTTTTT
CDR3 protein: CAWRGTSLGGELFF
clone size: NA
J gene: TRBJ2-2
D gene: TRBD2
V gene: TRBV30

CDR3 DNA: TGTGCCAGCAGTTACCGGAGGCGGGGGGTCAATGAGCAGTTCTTC
CDR3 protein: CASSYRRRGVNEQFF
clone size: NA
J gene: TRBJ2-1
D gene: TRBD2
V gene: TRBV6-5

CDR3 DNA: TGTGCCAGCAGTTACGGACAGGTCGGGTACGAGCAGTACTTC
CDR3 protein: CASSYGQVGYEQYF
clone size: NA
J gene: TRBJ2-7
D gene: TRBD1
V gene: TRBV6-5

CDR3 DNA: TGTGCCAGCAGCTTGGCCTCAGGGGGCCCCCAAGAGACCCAGTACTTC
CDR3 protein: CASSLASGGPQETQYF
clone size: few
J gene: TRBJ2-5
D gene: TRBD1
V gene: TRBV5-4

CDR3 DNA: TGTGCCAGCAGATCCGGGACAGGGGTGAGCAATCAGCCCCAGCATTTT
CDR3 protein: CASRSGTGVSNQPQHF
clone size: NA
J gene: TRBJ1-5
D gene: TRBD1
V gene: TRBV27

CDR3 DNA: TGTGCCAGCAGTGAAATGGACAGGAATCAGCCCCAGCATTTT
CDR3 protein: CASSEMDRNQPQHF
clone size: NA
J gene: TRBJ1-5
D gene: TRBD1
V gene: TRBV2

CDR3 DNA: TGTGCCAGCAGCTTAACTCGGACAGGGGGCAGCGCTTTCTTT
CDR3 protein: CASSLTRTGGSAFF
clone size: few
J gene: TRBJ1-1
D gene: TRBD1
V gene: TRBV7-3

CDR3 DNA: TGTGCCAGCAGTTTTAGCGGGGGGGGTACGATTGAGCAGTTCTTC
CDR3 protein: CASSFSGGGTIEQFF
clone size: NA
J gene: TRBJ2-1
D gene: TRBD2
V gene: TRBV7-3

CDR3 DNA: TGCGCCAGCAGCTTGGGATCGTCCGGCCAAGAGACCCAGTACTTC
CDR3 protein: CASSLGSSGQETQYF
clone size: once
J gene: TRBJ2-5
D gene: NA
V gene: TRBV5-1

CDR3 DNA: TGTGCCAGCAGCCTTCCAGGGTCATCACCCCTCCACTTT
CDR3 protein: CASSLPGSSPLHF
clone size: few
J gene: TRBJ1-6
D gene: NA
V gene: TRBV5-5

CDR3 DNA: TGTGCCAGCAGTTACTACCACAGGGAACGGGAGCTGTTTTTT
CDR3 protein: CASSYYHRERELFF
clone size: NA
J gene: TRBJ2-2
D gene: NA
V gene: TRBV6-5

CDR3 DNA: TGTGCCAGCAGTTTTAAAGGCCTACCTCCGGACACCCTCCACTTT
CDR3 protein: CASSFKGLPPDTLHF
clone size: once
J gene: TRBJ1-6
D gene: NA
V gene: TRBV27

CDR3 DNA: TGTGCCAGCAGTGAAGCAGGACTGGCTGAAGCTTTCTTT
CDR3 protein: CASSEAGLAEAFF
clone size: NA
J gene: TRBJ1-1
D gene: NA
V gene: TRBV6-5

CDR3 DNA: TGTGCCATCAGTGAGTCGAGCGGGGGCAGCACAGATACGCAGTATTTT
CDR3 protein: CAISESSGGSTDTQYF
clone size: once
J gene: TRBJ2-3
D gene: TRBD2
V gene: TRBV10-3

CDR3 DNA: TGTGCCAGCAGTGCGGGGGGCGCAACAGATACGCAGTATTTT
CDR3 protein: CASSAGGATDTQYF
clone size: NA
J gene: TRBJ2-3
D gene: NA
V gene: TRBV6-1

CDR3 DNA: TGCGCCAGCAGCTTGGGGACAGGGCAAGAGACCCAGTACTTC
CDR3 protein: CASSLGTGQETQYF
clone size: NA
J gene: TRBJ2-5
D gene: TRBD1
V gene: TRBV5-1

CDR3 DNA: TGTGCCAGCAGGGGGGACAGGGTGAACTATGGCTACACCTTC
CDR3 protein: CASRGDRVNYGYTF
clone size: NA
J gene: TRBJ1-2
D gene: TRBD1
V gene: TRBV6-5

CDR3 DNA: TGTGCCAGCAGCTCCCCCGGGGGGGCCCCCCAAGAGACCCAGTACTTC
CDR3 protein: CASSSPGGAPQETQYF
clone size: NA
J gene: TRBJ2-5
D gene: TRBD2
V gene: TRBV13

CDR3 DNA: TGTGCCAGCAGTTCCGTGACAGGGGGCTTGAAAGAGCAGTACTTC
CDR3 protein: CASSSVTGGLKEQYF
clone size: NA
J gene: TRBJ2-7
D gene: TRBD1
V gene: TRBV6-5

CDR3 DNA: TGTGCCAGTAGTACAGGGGGCGGACAAGAGACCCAGTACTTC
CDR3 protein: CASSTGGGQETQYF
clone size: NA
J gene: TRBJ2-5
D gene: TRBD1
V gene: TRBV19

CDR3 DNA: TGTGCCAGCAGTGAAAGGCAGGGGGTCAACGAGCAGTACTTC
CDR3 protein: CASSERQGVNEQYF
clone size: once
J gene: TRBJ2-7
D gene: TRBD1
V gene: TRBV6-1

CDR3 DNA: TGTGCCAGCAGCTTAGGCCCGGAGGGCACTGAAGCTTTCTTT
CDR3 protein: CASSLGPEGTEAFF
clone size: few
J gene: TRBJ1-1
D gene: NA
V gene: TRBV7-3

CDR3 DNA: TGTGCCAGTATGGTAACAGGACAGGGGGCGTCCAGGGGTGGCTACACCTTC
CDR3 protein: CASMVTGQGASRGGYTF
clone size: few
J gene: TRBJ1-2
D gene: TRBD1
V gene: TRBV19

CDR3 DNA: TGTGCCAGTAGTATAGGCACTCTACTCCATAACAATGAGCAGTTCTTC
CDR3 protein: CASSIGTLLHNNEQFF
clone size: NA
J gene: TRBJ2-1
D gene: NA
V gene: TRBV19

CDR3 DNA: TGTGCCAGCAGCTTAGGTAACTCCTACGAGCAGTACTTC
CDR3 protein: CASSLGNSYEQYF
clone size: NA
J gene: TRBJ2-7
D gene: NA
V gene: TRBV11-3

CDR3 DNA: TGTGCCAGCAGCATTCAGGGGGCGAGCACTGAAGCTTTCTTT
CDR3 protein: CASSIQGASTEAFF
clone size: NA
J gene: TRBJ1-1
D gene: TRBD1
V gene: TRBV7-9

CDR3 DNA: TGTGCCAGCAGTCCTCAGAGGGGGCTGGGTGGCTACACCTTC
CDR3 protein: CASSPQRGLGGYTF
clone size: NA
J gene: TRBJ1-2
D gene: TRBD1
V gene: TRBV28

CDR3 DNA: TGTGCCAGCAGCCCGCCGGGAACTCGGGGGGCCTCTGGGGCCAACGTCCTGACTTTC
CDR3 protein: CASSPPGTRGASGANVLTF
clone size: NA
J gene: TRBJ2-6
D gene: NA
V gene: TRBV7-9

CDR3 DNA: TGTGCCAGCAGTGTCCAAGGGCGAGGGGGCAATGAGCAGTTCTTC
CDR3 protein: CASSVQGRGGNEQFF
clone size: few
J gene: TRBJ2-1
D gene: NA
V gene: TRBV6-5

CDR3 DNA: TGTGCCACCAGCAGATGGCGAGACGGAGCAGATACGCAGTATTTT
CDR3 protein: CATSRWRDGADTQYF
clone size: NA
J gene: TRBJ2-3
D gene: NA
V gene: TRBV15

CDR3 DNA: TGTGCCAGCAGCCCCCGGGACAGGGTAGGGTCACCCCTCCACTTT
CDR3 protein: CASSPRDRVGSPLHF
clone size: few
J gene: TRBJ1-6
D gene: NA
V gene: TRBV12-1

CDR3 DNA: TGTGCCAGTAGGTCAGGGAACAATCAGCCCCAGCATTTT
CDR3 protein: CASRSGNNQPQHF
clone size: NA
J gene: TRBJ1-5
D gene: NA
V gene: TRBV19

CDR3 DNA: TGTGCCAGCAGCCTTGATCGACAGTTCCTGCCTGGAAACACCATATATTTT
CDR3 protein: CASSLDRQFLPGNTIYF
clone size: NA
J gene: TRBJ1-3
D gene: NA
V gene: TRBV9